Presented here are 8 T cell receptor beta chains from one specimen sequenced in a study of CD8 T cells in Susac syndrome. Random-hexamer reverse transcription was applied to roughly 0.45 to 1 ug RNA. One entry per CDR3 protein results from TCRdb running MiXCR on the immunoSEQ multiplex PCR reads. This sample has approximately 120,000 distinct CDR3 sequences, with 80% to 95% found just once. Sequencing used CD4+ T cells from PBMCs. Receptors were obtained from a human donor in good health.

The chain recombines TRBV4-2 with TRBJ2-5; 9 bases are a match to TRBD2. Germline-derived CDR1 and CDR2 are LGHNA and YNFKEQ. The CDR3 runs to 15 residues. V lost 1 base, J lost 5 bases, and 5 bases stayed unmatched. CDR3 sequence: CASSQAAGGDETQYF. In DNA form, the CDR3 reads TGTGCCAGCAGCCAAGCGGCGGGAGGGGACGAGACCCAGTACTTC.

The chain couples TRBV13 to TRBJ2-7; D could derive from TRBD1 or TRBD2 (6 bases each). CDR1 and CDR2 from the germline V gene are PRHDT and FYEKMQ (reference sequence). The CDR3 has 14 residues. Trimming left V 2 bases short and J 4 bases short, with 12 bases between. CDR3 residues: CASSLREGGYEQYF. CDR3 in DNA: TGTGCCAGCAGCTTACGGGAAGGGGGGTACGAGCAGTACTTC. The variable domain in full, with the rest retrieved from reference TRBV13 and TRBJ2-7, is AAGVIQSPRHLIKEKRETATLKCYPIPRHDTVYWYQQGPGQDPQFLISFYEKMQSDKGSIPDRFSAQQFSDYHSELNMSSLELGDSALYFCASSLREGGYEQYFGPGTRLTVT.

This sequence joins TRBV7-2 and TRBJ2-7, with D perhaps given as TRBD1 or TRBD2 (6 bases each). The CDR3 has 12 residues. Germline loops: CDR1 SGHTA, CDR2 FQGNSA. V was clipped by 5 bases and J by 7 bases, with 12 bases between them. The chain's CDR3 is CASSKTGGEQYF. The CDR3 DNA is TGTGCCAGCAGCAAGACAGGAGGGGAGCAGTACTTC.

This chain connects TRBV7-2 to TRBJ2-5; the match to TRBD1 covers 12 bases. V lost 5 bases and J lost 4; bases outside the gene matches: 11. The germline V gene has CDR1 SGHTA and CDR2 FQGNSA. This CDR3 region has 17 residues. DNA for the CDR3: TGTGCCAGCAGCCCCGGGACAGGGGGCGCGGGTGGAGAGACCCAGTACTTC. It specifies CASSPGTGGAGGETQYF.

The rearrangement links TRBV12-3 or TRBV12-4 to TRBJ2-1; 9 nucleotides match TRBD2. V was clipped by 7 bases and J by 9 bases; unmatched bases: 10. The CDR3 has 14 amino acids. CDR3 amino acids: CASTLAGAAGEQFF. CDR3 in DNA: TGTGCCAGCACCTTAGCGGGGGCGGCCGGTGAGCAGTTCTTC.

The rearrangement links TRBV6-1 to TRBJ1-2; D is perhaps TRBD1 (6 bases). CDR3 length equals 17 residues. V shed 6 bases and J shed 2 bases, with 22 bases lying between them. Germline loops: CDR1 MNHNS, CDR2 SASEGT. This chain's CDR3 is CASSRGGTETVNYGYTF. CDR3 bases: TGTGCCAGCAGCCGAGGGGGAACAGAGACCGTGAACTATGGCTACACCTTC.

The chain carries TRBV19 and TRBJ2-1; 12 bases align to TRBD2. The CDR3 is made up of 14 amino acids. The trim removed 6 bases at V and 9 bases at J, leaving 6 bases unmatched. CDR1 and CDR2 (germline): LNHDA, SQIVND (reference sequence). The CDR3 coding sequence is TGTGCCAGTAGCCGACTAGCGGGAGAGGTTGAGCAGTTCTTC. Translation gives CASSRLAGEVEQFF.

This chain links TRBV7-3 with TRBJ2-1; no reliable D call. Germline assignment: CDR1 SGHTA and CDR2 FQGTGA. V lost 5 bases to trimming and J lost 8 bases, with 16 bases between them. The CDR3 has 14 residues. CDR3 in DNA: TGTGCCAGCAGCCTCTCAAGTACCGGCGATGAGCAGTTCTTC. Amino acid sequence: CASSLSSTGDEQFF.